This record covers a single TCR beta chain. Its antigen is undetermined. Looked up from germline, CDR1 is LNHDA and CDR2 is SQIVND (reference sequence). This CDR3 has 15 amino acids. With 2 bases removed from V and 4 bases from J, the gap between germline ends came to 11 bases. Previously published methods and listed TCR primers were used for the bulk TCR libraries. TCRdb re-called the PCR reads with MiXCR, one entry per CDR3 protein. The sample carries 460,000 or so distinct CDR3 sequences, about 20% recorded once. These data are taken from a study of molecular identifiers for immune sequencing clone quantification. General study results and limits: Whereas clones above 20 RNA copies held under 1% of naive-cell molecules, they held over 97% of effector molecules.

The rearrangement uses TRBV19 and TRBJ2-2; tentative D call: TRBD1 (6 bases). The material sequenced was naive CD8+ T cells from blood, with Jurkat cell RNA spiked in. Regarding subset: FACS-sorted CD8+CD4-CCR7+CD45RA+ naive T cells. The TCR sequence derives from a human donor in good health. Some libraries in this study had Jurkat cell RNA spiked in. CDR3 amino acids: CASSIPDRSTGELFF. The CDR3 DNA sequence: TGTGCCAGTAGTATACCGGACAGATCCACCGGGGAGCTGTTTTTT.